These 21 T cell receptor beta chains were sequenced from one sample in a study of T cell responses to AZD1222 COVID-19 vaccine. Repertoires were generated with immunoSEQ multiplex PCR, while TCRdb's copy carries only in-frame clones and drops some. The sample shows about 120,000 clones, about 91% of them seen only once. Sequenced material: peripheral blood, taken 28 days after the second AZD1222 dose. Receptors originate from an adult who received the AZD1222 COVID-19 vaccine.

This chain connects TRBV7-9 to TRBJ2-3; D possibly corresponds to TRBD2 (5 bases). Germline lookup yields CDR1 SEHNR and CDR2 FQNEAQ (reference sequence). This CDR3 has 15 amino acids. Trimming cost V 4 bases and J 1 base, with 12 bases left between them. CDR3 residues: CASSYGGGGTDTQYF. CDR3 sequence (DNA): TGTGCCAGCAGCTATGGAGGCGGAGGCACAGATACGCAGTATTTT.

In this sample, this clone turned up once. The genes are TRBV19 and TRBJ1-2; D is perhaps TRBD1 (6 bases). The CDR3 spans 15 residues. V lost 3 bases to trimming and J lost 0 bases, with 11 bases between them. The V gene's germline CDR1 is LNHDA and CDR2 SQIVND (reference sequence). Here the CDR3 DNA reads TGTGCCAGTAGTATTAGGGACACCCCTAACTATGGCTACACCTTC. As protein: CASSIRDTPNYGYTF.

The chain links TRBV20-1 to TRBJ1-1; maybe TRBD1 (5 bases). In germline, CDR1 is DFQATT, CDR2 SNEGSKA (reference sequence). Trimming pared 3 bases from V and 1 base from J, leaving 15 bases between. CDR3 length: 15 residues. CDR3 in amino acids: CSASVEGNPNTEAFF. For the CDR3, the DNA is TGCAGTGCTAGTGTGGAGGGGAACCCGAACACTGAAGCTTTCTTT.

The chain couples TRBV6-2 or TRBV6-3 to TRBJ1-1; 9 bases are a match to TRBD1. V was pared by 5 bases and J by 5 bases, with 9 bases of the junction left unmatched. The germline gives CDR1 MNHEY, CDR2 SVGEGT. The CDR3 consists of 15 residues. CDR3 loop: CASSLQTGGRTEAFF. CDR3 in DNA: TGTGCCAGCAGTCTTCAGACAGGGGGGAGAACTGAAGCTTTCTTT.

The table lists this clone with a few counts. This chain links TRBV5-1 with TRBJ1-1; 9 bases are a match to TRBD1. J was trimmed by 4 bases and V by 2 bases; bases with no gene match: 6. CDR1 is SGHRS, CDR2 YFSETQ, per germline. The CDR3 sequence is 15 residues long. As DNA, the CDR3 is TGCGCCAGCAGCTTTAACAGGGACAGGGCCACTGAAGCTTTCTTT. It codes for CASSFNRDRATEAFF.

The J gene is TRBJ1-1, the V gene TRBV19, with D perhaps matching TRBD1 (6 bases). CDR3 length: 13 amino acids. Between the trimmed V and J ends, which lost 3 bases and 1 base, there was a span of 6 bases. Germline V gives CDR1 LNHDA, CDR2 SQIVND (reference sequence). CDR3 in DNA: TGTGCCAGTAGTATGGGACAGAACACTGAAGCTTTCTTT. Translating it yields CASSMGQNTEAFF.

The CDR3 DNA is TGTGCCAGCGGGCAGAAAAACTATGGCTACACCTTC. It translates to CASGQKNYGYTF. The chain links TRBV2 to TRBJ1-2; D is unclear. The CDR3 loop spans 12 amino acids. CDR1 SNHLY and CDR2 FYNNEI come from the germline V gene. V was pared by 8 bases and J by 2 bases, with 9 bases between.

This chain uses TRBV7-9 with TRBJ1-3; D is ambiguous. The CDR3 is 15 amino acids. Between the trimmed V and J ends, which lost 5 bases and 0 bases, there was a span of 11 bases. The germline gives CDR1 SEHNR, CDR2 FQNEAQ (reference sequence). Here the CDR3 reads CASSRMGGSGNTIYF. For the CDR3, the DNA is TGTGCCAGCAGCCGGATGGGCGGCTCTGGAAACACCATATATTTT.

The chain carries TRBV29-1 and TRBJ1-2; possibly TRBD1 for D (6 bases). From germline, CDR1 is SQVTM and CDR2 ANQGSEA. The CDR3 spans 15 residues. The V and J ends lost 6 bases and 5 bases respectively, with 22 bases between them. CDR3 loop: CSVKEVGRGGYGYTF. The CDR3 bases are TGCAGCGTCAAAGAGGTGGGCAGGGGAGGTTATGGCTACACCTTC.

The chain links TRBV9 to TRBJ1-2, with a weak D call TRBD1 (6 bases). There are 14 residues in the CDR3. In germline, CDR1 is SGDLS, CDR2 YYNGEE. V lost 3 bases to trimming and J lost 4 bases, with 13 bases between them. As DNA, the CDR3 is TGTGCCAGCAGCGCCGGAGGGGGGCTCTATGGCTACACCTTC. Translation: CASSAGGGLYGYTF.

The chain is built from TRBV11-2 and TRBJ1-4, with a weak D call TRBD1 (5 bases). Germline CDR1 reads SGHAT; CDR2 reads FQNNGV. The CDR3 extends over 14 amino acids. V was clipped by 5 bases and J by 6 bases, with 13 bases between them. As DNA, the CDR3 is TGTGCCAGCAGCGTGGGACCGAACGATGAAAAACTGTTTTTT. Its protein product is CASSVGPNDEKLFF.

The V and J genes are TRBV10-3 and TRBJ1-4; D is unresolved. CDR1 and CDR2 from the germline V gene are ENHRY and SYGVKD. Trimming stripped 5 bases from V and 8 bases from J, with 9 bases between. This CDR3 has 12 residues. CDR3 residues: CAISPDGEKLFF. CDR3 in DNA: TGTGCCATCAGTCCTGACGGGGAAAAACTGTTTTTT.

The V and J genes are TRBV5-4 and TRBJ2-5; D possibly corresponds to TRBD1 (5 bases). This CDR3 region has 14 residues. The V gene lost 5 bases and the J gene lost 1 base, with 12 bases spanning the gap. The germline gives CDR1 SGHNT, CDR2 YYREEE (reference sequence). CDR3 DNA: TGTGCCAGCAGACCAACAGGACCCCAAGAGACCCAGTACTTC. It translates to CASRPTGPQETQYF.

The gene calls are TRBV28 and TRBJ1-5; no clear D. The CDR3 loop spans 15 amino acids. The germline V gene encodes CDR1 MDHEN and CDR2 SYDVKM. Trimming removed 7 bases from V and 1 base from J, with 14 bases in between. CDR3 in DNA: TGTGCCAGCAATCCTCCACTTGGGAGCAATCAGCCCCAGCATTTT. Translation: CASNPPLGSNQPQHF.

The chain has TRBV6-5 and TRBJ2-1, with D tentatively TRBD1 (5 bases). Germline V gene lookup returns CDR1 MNHEY and CDR2 SVGAGI. Trimming took off 6 bases at V and 8 bases at J, with 14 bases between the two ends. The CDR3 runs 13 residues. The CDR3 spells CASSYDWGDEQFF. CDR3 nucleotide sequence: TGTGCCAGCAGCTATGACTGGGGCGATGAGCAGTTCTTC.

The CDR3 protein is CASSERAGVYEQYF. CDR3 bases: TGTGCCAGCAGTGAACGGGCCGGGGTATACGAGCAGTACTTC. The J gene is TRBJ2-7, the V gene TRBV2, with a tentative D call TRBD2 (5 bases). The CDR3 runs 14 residues. Germline assignment: CDR1 SNHLY and CDR2 FYNNEI. V was shortened by 2 bases and J by 4 bases, with 12 bases between the two germline ends.

The chain combines TRBV2 with TRBJ1-2; D remains ambiguous. Germline CDR1 is SNHLY and CDR2 is FYNNEI. This CDR3 comprises 14 residues. Trimming shortened V by 7 bases and J by 3 bases, and 15 bases separated the two germline ends. This chain's CDR3 is CASTTGVFHYGYTF. In nucleotides, the CDR3 is TGTGCCAGCACAACCGGGGTCTTTCACTATGGCTACACCTTC.

The sample holds a few counts of this clone. V gene TRBV12-5 combines with J gene TRBJ1-3; D perhaps matches TRBD1 (5 bases). This CDR3 region has 15 residues. With 6 bases removed from V and 0 bases from J, the gap between germline ends came to 12 bases. Per the germline V gene, CDR1 is LGHNT and CDR2 is FRNRAP. The CDR3 DNA reads as TGTGCTAGTGGGGGGACGGTGAACTCTGGAAACACCATATATTTT. Translating gives CASGGTVNSGNTIYF.

The table lists this clone with a count of one. The chain has TRBV3-1 (or the pseudogene TRBV3-2) and TRBJ2-1, with D perhaps matching TRBD2 (6 bases). CDR1 is LGHDT and CDR2 is YNNKEL in the germline V gene (reference sequence). Trimming stripped 3 bases from V and 1 base from J, with 13 bases between. The CDR3 sequence is 16 residues long. CDR3 nucleotides: TGTGCCAGCAGCCATTCGGCGGGACGGTCCTACAATGAGCAGTTCTTC. Translating it yields CASSHSAGRSYNEQFF.

The chain has TRBV9 and TRBJ2-3; 10 bases fit TRBD2. CDR1 SGDLS and CDR2 YYNGEE come from the germline V gene. V dropped 3 bases and J dropped 4; count of bases not matched to a gene: 11. The CDR3 has 17 residues. The CDR3 loop reads CASSAPRSGGAADTQYF. Written as DNA, the CDR3 is TGTGCCAGCAGCGCCCCTCGGAGCGGGGGGGCCGCAGATACGCAGTATTTT.

The chain employs TRBV4-3 and TRBJ2-1; 8 bases fit TRBD2. Per germline, CDR1 LGHNA and CDR2 YSLEER. J lost 9 bases, V lost 0 bases, and 10 bases had no gene match. The CDR3 sequence is 16 residues long. CDR3 DNA: TGCGCCAGCAGCCAAGATAGTGAGCGGGGGATTCTTGAGCAGTTCTTC. As protein: CASSQDSERGILEQFF.